This T cell receptor (beta chain) was captured by sequencing in a study of shared clonotypes between healthy human individuals. In this sample, this clone turned up once. The antigen is undetermined. Trimming stripped 5 bases from V and 9 bases from J, with 20 bases between. Germline values: CDR1 SQVTM, CDR2 ANQGSEA. CDR3 length: 14 amino acids. CD8 cells regarded as naive lacked CD45RO, were positively chosen for CCR7, and omitted terminally differentiated effector memory CD45RA+ cells. Roughly 200 ng DNA, around 30,000 T cell genomes, went into each sorted-subset replicate PCR. The table came from immunoSEQ multiplex PCR; TCRdb's copy has only in-frame clones and leaves some out. The sample includes roughly 850,000 clones, roughly 96% seen only once; the top ten take roughly 0.23%. Study-level points and caveats: Naive CD4 clonotypes overlapped across several donors at roughly 5.1%.

The rearrangement links TRBV29-1 to TRBJ2-1; D might be TRBD1 (7 bases). The TCR sequence derives from a man between 25 and 39 years old in good health. Material for sequencing was naive CD8+ T cells sorted from blood. DNA for the CDR3: TGCAGCGTTCTCCCGCAGGGGGGTATGGGTGAGCAGTTCTTC. Amino acids: CSVLPQGGMGEQFF.